This T cell receptor beta chain was sequenced for a study of early T cells in non-severe SARS-CoV-2 infection. Study-wide context: The input, bulk RNA from unsorted whole blood, was sequenced, and chains were unpaired. Study-level points and caveats: Anti-spike CD8 specificities were favored by VDJdb matching, whose results missed private and CD4 specificities.

In this sample, this clonotype turned up many times. Antigen unknown. This CDR3 is 15 amino acids long. Trimming removed 4 bases from V and 2 bases from J, with 14 bases in between. The germline CDR1 and CDR2 sequences are SGHTA and FQGNSA. Molecules of cDNA were individually given unique molecular identifiers that were attached to them. Via MiXCR, TCRdb re-called the 5' RACE reads, giving one row per CDR3 protein. The data show around 37,000 distinct CDR3 sequences, 9% seen once. Material: whole blood. The V gene is TRBV7-2, the J gene TRBJ2-5; D perhaps matches TRBD2 (5 bases). The receptor was isolated from an adult who was a healthcare worker with PCR-confirmed SARS-CoV-2 infection or an uninfected control (not recorded which). The CDR3 sequence is CASSSRTQQQETQYF. The CDR3, as DNA: TGTGCCAGCAGCTCGCGGACTCAGCAGCAAGAGACCCAGTACTTC.